Sequencing of this T cell receptor beta chain was carried out in a study of patients and donors after allogeneic stem cell transplantation. TCRdb ran MiXCR on the RT-PCR reads and lists one entry per CDR3 protein. The table lists about 200,000 distinct CDR3 sequences, more than 35% of them singletons. This clonotype has just a few counts. The clonotype was recovered from a human donor who was either an allogeneic HSCT recipient or a stem cell or donor lymphocyte infusion donor (not recorded which). It is not recorded whose cells these are; they may come from a transplant donor. Material: blood, either unsorted or a sorted T cell fraction (not recorded which).

CDR3 region: CSARDVSEDQPQHF. CDR3 sequence (DNA): TGCAGTGCTAGAGACGTCTCGGAGGATCAGCCCCAGCATTTT. The V gene is TRBV20-1, the J gene TRBJ1-5; D ambiguous. The CDR3 has 14 amino acids. The ends were cut back, 0 bases at V and 5 bases at J, with 11 bases in the middle. Per germline, CDR1 DFQATT and CDR2 SNEGSKA (reference sequence).